These 17 T cell receptor beta chains share one sample of origin, sequenced in a study of blood T cell repertoires in COVID-19. Assay used: immunoSEQ multiplex PCR; TCRdb lists only in-frame clones, some missing. Of 150,000 to 200,000 clones listed, approximately 87% were seen once; the top ten hold approximately 12%. The sequenced sample consisted of peripheral blood. These receptors were collected from a woman in her 70s with COVID-19, enrolled during active disease.

J is TRBJ2-3 and V is TRBV7-9, with 12 bases lining up with TRBD2. Per germline, CDR1 SEHNR and CDR2 FQNEAQ (reference sequence). This CDR3 contains 16 residues. Unmatched junction bases numbered 5, after V lost 5 bases and J lost 2 bases. The CDR3 sequence: CASSKGTSGPTDTQYF. In DNA, the CDR3 is TGTGCCAGCAGCAAAGGGACTAGCGGGCCCACAGATACGCAGTATTTT.

This sequence joins TRBV6-5 and TRBJ2-1; 11 positions agree with TRBD1. After removal of 4 bases from V and 6 bases from J, the junction contained 2 bases not matched to a gene. The CDR3 runs 14 residues. Germline CDR1 MNHEY, CDR2 SVGAGI. In DNA, the CDR3 is TGTGCCAGCAGTTCCGGGACAGGGGGCAATGAGCAGTTCTTC. This gives the protein CASSSGTGGNEQFF.

The rearrangement joins TRBV6-5 to TRBJ1-2, with a possible D match to TRBD1 (5 bases). V was clipped by 2 bases and J by 7 bases, with 5 bases between them. CDR3 length equals 11 residues. Germline CDR1 MNHEY, CDR2 SVGAGI. CDR3 loop: CASSYRGGYTF. The CDR3 nucleotides read TGTGCCAGCAGTTACAGGGGTGGCTACACCTTC.

As for this clone: The sample contains more than one DNA sequence encoding this CDR3. V is TRBV6-5 and J is TRBJ1-5, with D perhaps matching TRBD1 (6 bases). Per the germline V gene, CDR1 is MNHEY and CDR2 is SVGAGI. Trimming removed 6 bases from V and 4 bases from J, with 10 bases in between. The CDR3 loop spans 13 amino acids. CDR3 in DNA: TGTGCCAGCAGCTCGGACAGAAATCAGCCCCAGCATTTT. Protein: CASSSDRNQPQHF.

The chain joins TRBV11-2 to TRBJ2-7; D is unresolved. The CDR3 has 12 residues. V was pared by 2 bases and J by 5 bases, with 7 bases between. Per germline, CDR1 SGHAT and CDR2 FQNNGV. Written as DNA, the CDR3 is TGTGCCAGCAGCTTAATGGGCCACGAGCAGTACTTC. This encodes CASSLMGHEQYF.

This chain uses TRBV10-3 with TRBJ2-3; 9 positions match TRBD2. The CDR3 runs 19 residues. V lost 2 bases and J lost 3; bases outside the gene matches: 15. Germline V lookup: CDR1 ENHRY, CDR2 SYGVKD. The CDR3, as DNA: TGTGCCATCAGTGAGGTAGCGGGAGTTAGATCAGGAAGGACAGATACGCAGTATTTT. Its translation is CAISEVAGVRSGRTDTQYF.

This clone was recorded only once. J is TRBJ2-7 and V is TRBV6-5, with 8 nucleotides matching TRBD2. Germline V gene sequence: CDR1 MNHEY, CDR2 SVGAGI. The CDR3 is 16 amino acids. Unmatched junction bases numbered 7, after V lost 0 bases and J lost 3 bases. The CDR3 protein is CASSYSVAGTGYEQYF. DNA for the CDR3: TGTGCCAGCAGTTACTCGGTAGCGGGAACAGGCTACGAGCAGTACTTC.

The chain combines TRBV29-1 with TRBJ1-1; D is possibly TRBD1 (5 bases). Germline V gene lookup returns CDR1 SQVTM and CDR2 ANQGSEA. The germline V and J ends were trimmed by 5 bases and 1 base, with 8 bases remaining between them. The CDR3 covers 12 residues. CDR3 sequence reads: CSVLGANTEAFF. The DNA of the CDR3 is TGCAGCGTTCTAGGGGCGAACACTGAAGCTTTCTTT.

V and J are TRBV19 and TRBJ2-7; 12 bases match TRBD2. The germline V gene has CDR1 LNHDA and CDR2 SQIVND (reference sequence). Germline trimming cut 5 bases from V and 3 bases from J; bases unmatched to any gene: 2. This CDR3 is 14 amino acids long. For the CDR3, the DNA is TGTGCCAGTAGTCGACTAGCGGGAGTCTACGAGCAGTACTTC. Its translation is CASSRLAGVYEQYF.

The chain carries TRBV12-5 and TRBJ2-3, with TRBD2 identical over 11 bases. Trimming removed 3 bases from V and 1 base from J; junction bases left unmatched: 9. Germline V CDR1 and CDR2: LGHNT, FRNRAP. The CDR3 runs to 18 residues. CDR3 in amino acids: CASGLLAGVGLGTDTQYF. CDR3 DNA: TGTGCTAGTGGTTTACTAGCGGGAGTCGGCTTGGGCACAGATACGCAGTATTTT. The whole variable domain, remainder taken from reference TRBV12-5 and TRBJ2-3, is DARVTQTPRHKVTEMGQEVTMRCQPILGHNTVFWYRQTMMQGLELLAYFRNRAPLDDSGMPKDRFSAEMPDATLATLKIQPSEPRDSAVYFCASGLLAGVGLGTDTQYFGPGTRLTVL.

This chain joins TRBV7-3 and TRBJ2-3; D is perhaps TRBD2 (6 bases). Germline V CDR1 and CDR2: SGHTA, FQGTGA. Deletions cut 2 bases from V and 3 bases from J, with 9 bases between. The CDR3 is 14 amino acids. The CDR3 protein is CASSLAGRTDTQYF. In DNA form, the CDR3 reads TGTGCCAGCAGCTTAGCGGGACGGACAGATACGCAGTATTTT.

The chain has TRBV30 and TRBJ1-6; D not certain. V was trimmed by 0 bases and J by 7 bases, leaving 7 bases between them. Germline loops: CDR1 GTSNPN, CDR2 SVGIG (reference sequence). This CDR3 comprises 13 residues. CDR3 DNA sequence: TGTGCCTGGAGTGTCGTCGCGAATTCACCCCTCCACTTT. Amino acid sequence: CAWSVVANSPLHF.

The chain has TRBV20-1 and TRBJ1-2; D gene ambiguous. Germline CDR1 DFQATT, CDR2 SNEGSKA (reference sequence). Trimming cost V 4 bases and J 6 bases, with 9 bases left between them. CDR3 length: 11 residues. The CDR3: CSAMIIDGYTF. CDR3 sequence (DNA): TGCAGTGCTATGATTATAGATGGCTACACCTTC.

This sequence joins TRBV14 and TRBJ2-7, with 10 bases that match TRBD2. Germline CDR1 and CDR2: SGHDN and FVKESK. The CDR3 extends over 15 amino acids. V was clipped by 1 base and J by 4 bases; unmatched bases: 4. In nucleotides, the CDR3 is TGTGCCAGCAGCCAAGTAGTTAGCGGGAGGTACGAGCAGTACTTC. This sequence encodes CASSQVVSGRYEQYF. Supplemented by reference TRBV14 and TRBJ2-7, the full variable domain reads EAGVTQFPSHSVIEKGQTVTLRCDPISGHDNLYWYRRVMGKEIKFLLHFVKESKQDESGMPNNRFLAERTGGTYSTLKVQPAELEDSGVYFCASSQVVSGRYEQYFGPGTRLTVT.

This clone was recorded a few times. The sample carries other DNA sequences with the same CDR3. The genes are TRBV7-9 and TRBJ1-1; D gene unclear. Per germline, CDR1 SEHNR and CDR2 FQNEAQ (reference sequence). With 5 bases removed from V and 5 bases from J, the gap between germline ends came to 6 bases. This CDR3 has 11 amino acids. This CDR3 is CASSPETEAFF. The CDR3, as DNA: TGTGCCAGCAGCCCCGAGACTGAAGCTTTCTTT.

This clone was counted once. The chain couples TRBV21-1 to TRBJ2-1; the D call of TRBD1 is as the table states it, not checked on the DNA. TRBV21-1 is noted as a pseudogene. CDR3 size: 15 residues. CDR3 DNA sequence: TGTGCCAGCAGCAAGGGACAGGGGGCGGGGAATGAGCAGTTCTTC. Its translation: CASSKGQGAGNEQFF.

V is TRBV30 and J is TRBJ1-1; 7 bases are a match to TRBD1. The CDR3 extends over 14 amino acids. V trimming: 1 base; J trimming: 3 bases; junction bases outside the gene matches: 5. The germline gives CDR1 GTSNPN, CDR2 SVGIG (reference sequence). In nucleotides, the CDR3 is TGTGCCTGGAGTGCGGGACAGATGGACACTGAAGCTTTCTTT. As protein: CAWSAGQMDTEAFF.